This TCR beta chain comes out of a study of cytomegalovirus exposure and HLA in healthy donors. A multiplex PCR was run with 60 Vbeta primers and 13 Jbeta primers. Data came from immunoSEQ multiplex PCR; TCRdb stores just in-frame clones and leaves some out. Of 100,000 to 120,000 clones detected, 60% to 85% appear once; the ten largest clones hold under 1.5%. The CDR3 has 16 amino acids. Per germline, CDR1 PRHDT and CDR2 FYEKMQ (reference sequence). Trimming at V came to 5 bases and at J to 7 bases, leaving 9 bases not matched to a gene. This TCR came from a woman aged 25 to 39 in good health and CMV-seronegative. This chain joins TRBV13 and TRBJ2-1, with 12 bases aligning to TRBD2. Material for sequencing was PBMCs. CDR3: CASSPGRLAGANEQFF. In DNA form, the CDR3 reads TGTGCCAGCAGCCCCGGGAGACTAGCGGGAGCGAATGAGCAGTTCTTC.